This T cell receptor beta chain comes out of a study of T cells of healthy individuals. The CDR3 length is 14 residues. Germline assignment: CDR1 MNHEY and CDR2 SMNVEV (reference sequence). Trimming cost V 4 bases and J 3 bases, with 13 bases left between them. TCRdb reanalysed the 5' RACE reads using MiXCR and keeps one entry per CDR3 protein. This repertoire shows 95,000 to 100,000 distinct CDR3 sequences, 15% to 20% found once; its top ten account for about 6.2%. This TCR was sampled from a human donor in good health. The chain joins TRBV27 to TRBJ2-7; possible D gene TRBD1, 5 bases. The CDR3 DNA follows: TGTGCCAGCAGTTGGCGGAGACAGCTCTACGAGCAGTACTTC. Translation gives CASSWRRQLYEQYF.